A selection of T cell receptor beta chains follows, all from one sample in a study of breast tumors, draining lymph nodes, adjacent tissues. TCRdb analysed the multiplex PCR reads with MiXCR anew, one entry per CDR3 protein. The repertoire holds roughly 120,000 distinct CDR3 sequences, just under 20% seen once, with more than 3% in the top ten. Sequencing input: axillary lymph node tissue. The source is a female donor with breast cancer. Some clones in this sample may be carry-over from other donors' samples. The CDR3 runs from the conserved cysteine through the conserved F or W. A D gene is named only where the DNA matches it firmly. Only part of the rows carry a size: once, few, many, or a class if the clone is expanded.

>many|TRBV11-2|13|TRBJ1-3|-
CASSSSSGNTIYF
TGTGCCAGCAGCTCCAGCTCTGGAAACACCATATATTTT
>many|TRBV29-1|13|TRBJ2-7|-
CSVEDGGSYEQYF
TGCAGCGTTGAAGATGGTGGCTCCTACGAGCAGTACTTC
>many|TRBV2|13|TRBJ2-7|-
CASKIQAPYEQYF
TGTGCCAGCAAAATCCAAGCCCCCTACGAGCAGTACTTC
>-|TRBV27|19|TRBJ2-5|TRBD2
CASGVNWTSGRGGEETQYF
TGTGCCAGCGGTGTTAATTGGACTAGCGGGAGGGGGGGGGAAGAGACCCAGTACTTC
>many|TRBV7-9|15|TRBJ1-2|TRBD1
CASSTARQGARGYTF
TGTGCCAGCAGCACCGCCCGACAGGGGGCGAGGGGCTACACCTTC
>many|TRBV24-1|14|TRBJ2-3|-
CATSGSGPGDTQYF
TGTGCCACCAGTGGGTCGGGCCCGGGAGATACGCAGTATTTT
>many|TRBV2|12|TRBJ1-2|-
CASSEGLYGYTF
TGTGCCAGCAGTGAAGGCCTCTATGGCTACACCTTC
>many|TRBV29-1|14|TRBJ1-5|TRBD1
CSGLQGARNQPQHF
TGCAGCGGCCTACAGGGGGCGCGCAATCAGCCCCAGCATTTT
>many|TRBV19|13|TRBJ1-4|-
CASGRAYNEKLFF
TGTGCCAGTGGCAGGGCTTATAATGAAAAACTGTTTTTT
>many|TRBV7-9|15|TRBJ2-1|-
CASTRRSGTRDEQFF
TGTGCCAGCACCCGACGAAGCGGGACACGAGATGAGCAGTTCTTC
>many|TRBV20-1|17|TRBJ2-3|-
CSARDQLGRISTDTQYF
TGCAGTGCTAGAGACCAGCTTGGGCGGATAAGCACAGATACGCAGTATTTT
>many|TRBV5-1|14|TRBJ1-4|-
CASSLGGIGEKLFF
TGCGCCAGCAGCTTGGGGGGTATCGGTGAAAAACTGTTTTTT
>many|TRBV19|16|TRBJ2-3|TRBD2
CASSIDLTSGGGTQYF
TGTGCCAGTAGTATAGATCTGACTAGCGGGGGTGGTACGCAGTATTTT
>-|TRBV6-1|12|TRBJ1-5|TRBD1
CATGQGNQPQRF
TGTGCCACCGGACAGGGCAATCAGCCCCAGCGTTTT
>many|TRBV20-1|14|TRBJ1-6|-
CSVRDTSYNSPLHF
TGCAGCGTCCGGGACACATCCTATAATTCACCCCTCCACTTT
>many|TRBV27|16|TRBJ2-7|TRBD2
CASSSLAGGLSYEQYF
TGTGCCAGCAGTTCCCTAGCGGGGGGACTCTCCTACGAGCAGTACTTC
>many|TRBV7-2|13|TRBJ2-1|-
CASSDPGPKVQFF
TGTGCCAGCAGCGACCCGGGACCCAAGGTGCAGTTCTTC
>many|TRBV5-5|17|TRBJ2-3|-
CASSLSFGPISTDTQYF
TGTGCCAGCAGCTTGAGCTTCGGACCTATTAGCACAGATACGCAGTATTTT
>many|TRBV6-6|15|TRBJ2-7|TRBD1
CASTTAQGVVGEQYF
TGTGCCAGCACCACCGCACAGGGGGTGGTTGGCGAGCAGTACTTC
>many|TRBV19|14|TRBJ1-5|-
CASSIETWEQPQHF
TGTGCCAGTAGTATAGAAACGTGGGAGCAGCCCCAGCATTTT
>many|TRBV10-2|15|TRBJ2-7|-
CASSSGLGPPNGQYF
TGCGCCAGCAGTTCAGGCTTGGGCCCCCCGAACGGGCAGTACTTC
>many|TRBV6-1|18|TRBJ2-1|TRBD1
CASSRDRDQRGSYNEQFF
TGTGCCAGCAGCCGGGACAGGGATCAGCGGGGCTCCTACAATGAGCAGTTCTTC
>many|TRBV10-3|15|TRBJ2-7|TRBD1
CAISEGQGRAYEQYF
TGTGCCATCAGTGAGGGACAGGGTCGCGCCTACGAGCAGTACTTC
>many|TRBV12-3/TRBV12-4|14|TRBJ2-7|-
CASSSRTDYYEQYF
TGTGCCAGCAGTTCTCGGACAGACTACTACGAGCAGTACTTC
>-|TRBV3-1|16|TRBJ2-5|-
CASSQFEGGSQGTQYF
TGTGCCAGCAGCCAATTTGAGGGGGGGTCTCAAGGGACCCAGTACTTC
>many|TRBV29-1|13|TRBJ2-1|TRBD2
CSVGDSGWNEQFF
TGCAGCGTGGGCGATAGCGGGTGGAATGAGCAGTTCTTC
>-|TRBV3-1|17|TRBJ2-3|TRBD2
CASSLAIAGPLTDTQYF
TGTGCCAGCAGCCTAGCAATAGCGGGACCCTTAACAGATACGCAGTATTTT
>many|TRBV19|15|TRBJ2-1|TRBD2
CASGGTSGSQGEQFF
TGTGCCAGTGGGGGGACTAGCGGGAGTCAAGGTGAGCAGTTCTTC
>many|TRBV6-5|15|TRBJ2-3|TRBD1
CASSYRGQVLDTQYF
TGTGCCAGCAGTTACCGAGGACAGGTTTTAGATACGCAGTATTTT
>many|TRBV20-1|14|TRBJ2-2|-
CSARRLSGSGELFF
TGCAGTGCTAGACGTCTCAGCGGGTCCGGGGAGCTGTTTTTT
>many|TRBV12-3/TRBV12-4|14|TRBJ2-1|TRBD2
CASTGLAGDNEQFF
TGTGCCAGCACGGGACTAGCGGGGGACAATGAGCAGTTCTTC
>many|TRBV24-1|17|TRBJ2-3|TRBD2
CATSDLGLAGTTDTQYF
TGTGCCACCAGTGATTTGGGACTAGCGGGAACCACAGATACGCAGTATTTT
>once|TRBV28|16|TRBJ1-4|-
CAGRPRGVGVKEKLFF
TGTGCCGGCAGACCTCGGGGGGTAGGTGTAAAAGAAAAACTGTTTTTT
>many|TRBV3-1|14|TRBJ2-7|TRBD1
CASSSDRALGEQYF
TGTGCCAGCAGCTCGGACAGGGCGTTGGGCGAGCAGTACTTC
>few|TRBV2|14|TRBJ2-1|-
CASSRDGGYNEQLF
TGTGCCAGCAGTCGGGACGGAGGATACAATGAGCAGCTCTTC
>many|TRBV15|15|TRBJ2-1|-
CATSAEGDSYNEQFF
TGTGCCACCAGTGCAGAGGGCGACTCCTACAATGAGCAGTTCTTC
>many|TRBV7-8|15|TRBJ1-5|TRBD1
CASSYGTGTGQPQHF
TGTGCCAGCAGCTACGGGACAGGGACAGGTCAGCCCCAGCATTTT
>many|TRBV2|18|TRBJ1-2|TRBD1
CASSELGQGAGGNYGYTF
TGTGCCAGCAGTGAATTGGGACAGGGGGCCGGAGGTAACTATGGCTACACCTTC
>many|TRBV19|16|TRBJ2-6|TRBD1
CASSLDRGAGANVLTF
TGTGCCAGTAGTCTTGACAGGGGAGCAGGGGCCAACGTCCTGACTTTC
>few|TRBV5-6|15|TRBJ2-2|TRBD1
CASSRTGKNTGELFF
TGTGCCAGCAGCCGGACAGGGAAAAACACCGGGGAGCTGTTTTTT
>many|TRBV7-3|13|TRBJ1-6|-
CASSSRANSPLHF
TGTGCCAGCAGCTCTCGGGCTAATTCACCCCTCCACTTT
>many|TRBV5-1|15|TRBJ2-1|-
CASSLLGYPDNEQFF
TGCGCCAGCAGCTTGTTAGGGTATCCGGACAATGAGCAGTTCTTC
>many|TRBV7-2|19|TRBJ2-3|TRBD2
CASSFNGVAGPGGTDTQYF
TGTGCCAGCAGCTTTAATGGGGTAGCGGGGCCCGGAGGCACAGATACGCAGTATTTT
>many|TRBV20-1|14|TRBJ2-1|-
CSARGAISYNEQFF
TGCAGTGCTAGGGGGGCCATCTCCTACAATGAGCAGTTCTTC
>many|TRBV20-1|17|TRBJ2-3|TRBD2
CSAIRPGGGLGTDTQYF
TGCAGTGCTATCAGACCAGGTGGAGGACTAGGCACAGATACGCAGTATTTT